This T cell receptor (beta chain) was sequenced during a study of shared clonotypes between healthy human individuals. Recent acute infections and vaccinations were absent in the healthy HIV-negative adult donors. As regards this clone: The sample carries other DNA sequences with the same CDR3.

Sequenced by immunoSEQ multiplex PCR; TCRdb stores in-frame clones only, minus some. The data hold about 110,000 clones, with roughly 70% observed a single time. With 2 bases removed from V and 4 bases from J, the gap between germline ends came to 12 bases. The germline V gene has CDR1 SGHTA and CDR2 FQGTGA. CDR3 size: 15 residues. The chain joins TRBV7-3 to TRBJ2-1; D perhaps matches TRBD2 (6 bases). This receptor was identified in a woman aged 25 to 39 in good health. Specimen: memory CD8+ T cells sorted from blood. The sample's subset: CD45RO+ cells pooled with CCR7-negative TemRA cells. Written as DNA, the CDR3 is TGTGCCAGCAGCTTAGGTTCGGGACTTTACAATGAGCAGTTCTTC. Protein: CASSLGSGLYNEQFF.